What follows are 13 T cell receptor beta chains derived from one specimen sequenced in a study of shared clonotypes between healthy human individuals (dated by TCRdb to between 2020 and 2021). Preparation of the library involved the immunoSEQ multiplex PCR assay. Here the immuneACCESS table is served through TCRdb, limited to in-frame sequences with V and J called. Missing clones are a known gap in these copies; in checked studies unresolved V genes cover under half, and the rest lacks a known reason. This sample has fewer than 550,000 clones in its table, and around 79% of those were observed once. The top ten hold roughly an eighth of the sample. Material: PBMCs. Receptor source: a woman between 40 and 50 years old in good health. Some clones in this sample may be carry-over from other donors' samples.

There are many counts of this clone. The chain uses TRBV4-3 and TRBJ1-2; TRBD1 matches 7 bases. The J segment lost 4 bases and the V segment lost 0 bases, leaving 5 bases of the junction unmatched. The CDR3 consists of 15 residues. Germline V gene sequence: CDR1 LGHNA, CDR2 YSLEER. The CDR3 DNA is TGCGCCAGCAGCCAAGAGAGGACAGGAGTCTATGGCTACACCTTC. Encoded protein: CASSQERTGVYGYTF.

The chain couples TRBV28 to TRBJ2-7, with D hard to call. This CDR3 has 15 amino acids. V was shortened by 1 base and J by 0 bases, with 10 bases between the two germline ends. CDR1 is MDHEN and CDR2 is SYDVKM in the germline V gene. The CDR3 region has the DNA TGTGCCAGCAGTTTATTTGAAACCTACTCCTACGAGCAGTACTTC. Its protein product is CASSLFETYSYEQYF.

CDR3 residues: CASSFRWGRNGYTF. For the CDR3, the DNA is TGTGCCAGCAGTTTTAGGTGGGGGCGAAATGGCTACACCTTC. This chain links TRBV27 with TRBJ1-2; D possibly corresponds to TRBD1 (6 bases). This CDR3 is built from 14 residues. Per germline, CDR1 MNHEY and CDR2 SMNVEV (reference sequence). V was trimmed by 3 bases and J by 6 bases, leaving 14 bases between them.

This chain uses TRBV5-1 with TRBJ2-3, with 7 positions matching TRBD1. The CDR3 is 16 amino acids. J gave up 2 bases and V 1 base, and 7 bases lay outside the gene matches. CDR1 and CDR2 from the germline V gene are SGHRS and YFSETQ. The CDR3: CASSLYTGVDTDTQYF. The CDR3 DNA sequence: TGCGCCAGCAGCTTGTATACAGGGGTTGACACAGATACGCAGTATTTT.

The CDR3, as DNA: TGTGCCACCAGCACAGACAGGAGCTATCAGCCCCAGCATTTT. Translating it yields CATSTDRSYQPQHF. The chain carries TRBV15 and TRBJ1-5; tentative D call: TRBD1 (6 bases). V shed 4 bases and J shed 5 bases, with 12 bases lying between them. Germline values: CDR1 LNHNV, CDR2 YYDKDF (reference sequence). There are 14 residues in the CDR3.

The V gene is TRBV6-5, the J gene TRBJ2-1, with 7 bases matching TRBD2. The CDR3 is 15 residues long. Germline V gene lookup returns CDR1 MNHEY and CDR2 SVGAGI. J lost 9 bases, V lost 0 bases, and 8 bases had no gene match. CDR3: CASSYSAGRGGEQFF. The CDR3 DNA reads TGTGCCAGCAGTTACTCGGCAGGGCGCGGGGGTGAGCAGTTCTTC.

The gene calls are TRBV6-5 and TRBJ1-4; TRBD1 might be the D (6 bases). Germline loops: CDR1 MNHEY, CDR2 SVGAGI. The CDR3 contains 14 residues. Trimming took 0 bases from V and 10 from J, leaving 12 bases between them. The CDR3 is CASSYSRTQGKLFF. The CDR3 bases are TGTGCCAGCAGTTACTCACGGACACAGGGAAAACTGTTTTTT.

This chain joins TRBV5-4 and TRBJ1-2, with 7 bases matching TRBD1. Losses at the gene ends were 0 bases for V and 4 bases for J; bases not matched to a gene: 6. The CDR3 is made up of 15 amino acids. Germline V gene data show CDR1 as SGHNT and CDR2 as YYREEE (reference sequence). For the CDR3, the DNA is TGTGCCAGCAGCTTGGTAGGGGGCGCCGTCTATGGCTACACCTTC. Its protein is CASSLVGGAVYGYTF. Complete variable domain (other parts from reference TRBV5-4 and TRBJ1-2): ETGVTQSPTHLIKTRGQQVTLRCSSQSGHNTVSWYQQALGQGPQFIFQYYREEENGRGNFPPRFSGLQFPNYSSELNVNALELDDSALYLCASSLVGGAVYGYTFGSGTRLTVV.

The rearrangement uses TRBV11-2 and TRBJ2-5, with D hard to call. V lost 3 bases to trimming and J lost 6 bases, with 14 bases between them. This CDR3 has 14 residues. Germline-derived CDR1 and CDR2 are SGHAT and FQNNGV. The DNA for the CDR3 is TGTGCCAGCAGCTTGCAAGGCTCAAGACAGACCCAGTACTTC. It yields the protein CASSLQGSRQTQYF.

The chain uses TRBV29-1 and TRBJ2-5, with 7 bases fitting TRBD1. The CDR3 has 12 residues. Germline CDR1 SQVTM, CDR2 ANQGSEA. This CDR3 reads CNARDSQETQYF. As DNA, the CDR3 is TGCAACGCCCGGGACAGCCAAGAGACCCAGTACTTC.

J is TRBJ2-1 and V is TRBV5-1; 14 nucleotides agree with TRBD2. Germline-derived CDR1 and CDR2 are SGHRS and YFSETQ. The CDR3 runs 15 residues. The junction had 6 bases not matched to a gene; V was cut back by 4 bases and J by 9 bases. DNA for the CDR3: TGCGCCAGCAGCCACGGACTAGCGGGAGGAGGTGAGCAGTTCTTC. Amino acids: CASSHGLAGGGEQFF.

This chain uses TRBV5-4 with TRBJ2-1; no clear D. CDR1 is SGHNT, CDR2 YYREEE, per germline (reference sequence). This CDR3 spans 15 amino acids. Trimming shortened V by 0 bases and J by 5 bases, and 12 bases separated the two germline ends. CDR3 in amino acids: CASSLGPSLDNEQFF. The CDR3 coding sequence is TGTGCCAGCAGCTTGGGCCCCTCGCTAGACAATGAGCAGTTCTTC.

J is TRBJ2-7 and V is TRBV7-8; weak D call: TRBD1 (6 bases). Trimming removed 5 bases from V and 5 bases from J, with 22 bases in between. The CDR3 totals 16 residues. The germline V gene encodes CDR1 SGHVS and CDR2 FQNEAQ. The CDR3 DNA sequence: TGTGCCAGCAGCCCCCTTGTTTACAGGGTGGGGAACGAGCAGTACTTC. Protein sequence: CASSPLVYRVGNEQYF. Full variable domain (rest looked up from reference TRBV7-8 and TRBJ2-7): GAGVSQSPRYKVAKRGQDVALRCDPISGHVSLFWYQQALGQGPEFLTYFQNEAQLDKSGLPSDRFFAERPEGSVSTLKIQRTQQEDSAVYLCASSPLVYRVGNEQYFGPGTRLTVT.